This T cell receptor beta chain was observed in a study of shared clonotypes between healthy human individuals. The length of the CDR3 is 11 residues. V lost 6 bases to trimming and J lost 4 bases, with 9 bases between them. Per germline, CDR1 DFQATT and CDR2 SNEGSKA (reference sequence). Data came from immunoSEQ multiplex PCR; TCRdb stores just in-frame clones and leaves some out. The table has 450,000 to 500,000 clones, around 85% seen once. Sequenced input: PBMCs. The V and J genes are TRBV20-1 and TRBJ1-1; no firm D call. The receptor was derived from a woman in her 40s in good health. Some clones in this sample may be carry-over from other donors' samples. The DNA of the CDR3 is TGCAGTGCCGCCGTCGTCACTGAAGCTTTCTTT. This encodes CSAAVVTEAFF.